This is a list of T cell receptor beta chains from one sample in a study of graft-versus-host responses after intestinal transplantation. The repertoire was sequenced with immunoSEQ multiplex PCR; TCRdb's copy has only in-frame clones and lacks some. This table holds about 43,000 clones, about 95% found once. The specimen was PBMCs, collected approximately 340 days after intestinal transplant. All receptors derive from a human patient who received an intestinal transplant, so some T cells may come from the graft donor. CDR3s include the opening cysteine and the closing phenylalanine or tryptophan. The D gene is left open where the match is weak.

CDR3aa	CDR3nt	v_gene	j_gene	d_gene
CASGGDRAEKLFF	TGTGCCAGCGGCGGGGACAGGGCAGAAAAACTGTTTTTT	TRBV9	TRBJ1-4	TRBD1
CAAPTGTGWDTIYF	TGTGCCGCACCGACCGGGACAGGGTGGGACACCATATATTTT	TRBV7-9	TRBJ1-3	TRBD1
CASTPGLEAFF	TGTGCCAGCACCCCAGGGTTGGAAGCTTTCTTT	TRBV6-1	TRBJ1-1	NA
CASSSSRPDNSPLHF	TGTGCCAGCAGTTCCAGTCGCCCCGATAATTCACCCCTCCACTTT	TRBV6-1	TRBJ1-6	NA
CASAGGLPTGELFF	TGTGCCAGCGCCGGGGGACTCCCCACCGGGGAGCTGTTTTTT	TRBV9	TRBJ2-2	NA
CATERLAGNTDTQYF	TGTGCCACCGAAAGACTAGCGGGAAACACAGATACGCAGTATTTT	TRBV15	TRBJ2-3	TRBD2
CASRGTGVDTQYF	TGCGCCAGCAGGGGGACAGGGGTAGATACGCAGTATTTT	TRBV10-2	TRBJ2-3	TRBD1
CASSVRLAGGMGNEQFF	TGTGCCAGCAGTGTACGACTAGCGGGAGGGATGGGAAATGAGCAGTTCTTC	TRBV25-1	TRBJ2-1	TRBD2
CASLNGHRSYGYTF	TGTGCCTCACTTAACGGACACAGGTCCTATGGCTACACCTTC	TRBV28	TRBJ1-2	NA
CASSPLPELAEAFF	TGTGCCAGCTCACCACTACCGGAATTGGCTGAAGCTTTCTTT	TRBV18	TRBJ1-1	NA
CASSLSGGTGLYEQYF	TGTGCCAGCAGCTTGAGTGGTGGTACAGGCCTCTACGAGCAGTACTTC	TRBV5-6	TRBJ2-7	NA
CSVESGRSSDEQFF	TGCAGCGTTGAGTCCGGGAGGTCGTCCGATGAGCAGTTCTTC	TRBV29-1	TRBJ2-1	TRBD2
CASSLEGGKNTGELFF	TGTGCCAGCAGCCTCGAGGGGGGAAAGAACACCGGGGAGCTGTTTTTT	TRBV7-3	TRBJ2-2	NA
CASRAPGRAGEQFF	TGTGCCAGCAGAGCCCCGGGTCGGGCTGGTGAGCAGTTCTTC	TRBV6-4	TRBJ2-1	NA
CASSPTSGKIEQYF	TGTGCCAGCAGTCCAACTAGCGGGAAGATCGAGCAGTACTTC	TRBV28	TRBJ2-7	TRBD2
CASSAPTRAYEQYF	TGTGCCAGCAGTGCCCCTACGCGGGCCTACGAGCAGTACTTC	TRBV25-1	TRBJ2-7	NA
CASSVDRNRPQHF	TGTGCCAGCAGCGTAGACAGGAATCGGCCCCAGCATTTT	TRBV7-2	TRBJ1-5	NA